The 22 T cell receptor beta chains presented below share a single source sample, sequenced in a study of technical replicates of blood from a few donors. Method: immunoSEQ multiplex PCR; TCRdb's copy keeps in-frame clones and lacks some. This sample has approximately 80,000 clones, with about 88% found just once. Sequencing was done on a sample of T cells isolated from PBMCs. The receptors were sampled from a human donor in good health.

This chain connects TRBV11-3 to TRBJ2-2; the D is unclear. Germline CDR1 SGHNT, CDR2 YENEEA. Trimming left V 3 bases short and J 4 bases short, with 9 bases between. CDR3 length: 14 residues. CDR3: CASSFQTVTGELFF. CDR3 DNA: TGTGCCAGCAGCTTCCAAACGGTCACCGGGGAGCTGTTTTTT.

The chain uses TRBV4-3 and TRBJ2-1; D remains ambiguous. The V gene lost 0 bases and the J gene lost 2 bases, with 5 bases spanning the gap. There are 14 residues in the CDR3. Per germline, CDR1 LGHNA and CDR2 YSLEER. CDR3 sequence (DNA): TGCGCCAGCAGCCAAGATCTAGCCTACAATGAGCAGTTCTTC. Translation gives CASSQDLAYNEQFF.

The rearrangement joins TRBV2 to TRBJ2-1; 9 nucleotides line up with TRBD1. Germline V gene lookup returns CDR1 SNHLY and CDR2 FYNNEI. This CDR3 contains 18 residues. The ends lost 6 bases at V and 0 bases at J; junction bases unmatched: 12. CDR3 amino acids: CASRDRGHLYSSYNEQFF. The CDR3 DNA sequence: TGTGCCAGCAGGGACAGGGGCCACCTCTACTCCTCCTACAATGAGCAGTTCTTC.

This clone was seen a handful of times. CDR3 bases: TGTGCCACCCGAAGGGAGGGGATATACACTGAAGCTTTCTTT. Its translation is CATRREGIYTEAFF. This chain connects TRBV10-3 to TRBJ1-1, with a weak D call TRBD1 (5 bases). The CDR3 is made up of 14 amino acids. The V gene lost 10 bases and the J gene lost 3 bases, with 18 bases spanning the gap. Germline lookup yields CDR1 ENHRY and CDR2 SYGVKD.

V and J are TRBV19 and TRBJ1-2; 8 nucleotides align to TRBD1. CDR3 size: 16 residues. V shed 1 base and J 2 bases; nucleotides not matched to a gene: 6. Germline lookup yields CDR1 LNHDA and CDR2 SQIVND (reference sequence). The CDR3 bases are TGTGCCAGTAGTATAGGGTGGACAGGGCCGAACTATGGCTACACCTTC. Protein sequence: CASSIGWTGPNYGYTF.

The CDR3 DNA reads as TGTGCCAGCTCACCAGGCGGCGGGGGAGTCTACGAGCAGTACTTC. Residues: CASSPGGGGVYEQYF. The chain links TRBV18 to TRBJ2-7; 7 nucleotides align to TRBD2. V gave up 2 bases and J gave up 3 bases; unmatched junction bases: 7. This CDR3 region has 15 residues. Germline V gives CDR1 KGHSH, CDR2 LQKENI. Complete variable domain (other parts from reference TRBV18 and TRBJ2-7): NAGVMQNPRHLVRRRGQEARLRCSPMKGHSHVYWYRQLPEEGLKFMVYLQKENIIDESGMPKERFSAEFPKEGPSILRIQQVVRGDSAAYFCASSPGGGGVYEQYFGPGTRLTVT.

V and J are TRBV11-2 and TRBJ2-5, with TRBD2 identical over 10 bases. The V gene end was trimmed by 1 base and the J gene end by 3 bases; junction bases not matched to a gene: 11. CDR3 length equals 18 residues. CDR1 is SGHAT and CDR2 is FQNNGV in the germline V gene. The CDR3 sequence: CASSLVPLAGRGKETQYF. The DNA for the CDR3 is TGTGCCAGCAGCTTAGTCCCACTAGCGGGGCGAGGTAAAGAGACCCAGTACTTC.

Written as DNA, the CDR3 is TGTGCCAGCAGTGTTATAGGAGTCACTAGCAATGAGCAGTTCTTC. Residues: CASSVIGVTSNEQFF. V gene TRBV27 combines with J gene TRBJ2-1; weak D call: TRBD2 (5 bases). V dropped 5 bases and J dropped 6 bases, with 17 bases sitting between them. CDR1 is MNHEY and CDR2 is SMNVEV in the germline V gene (reference sequence). This CDR3 is built from 15 residues.

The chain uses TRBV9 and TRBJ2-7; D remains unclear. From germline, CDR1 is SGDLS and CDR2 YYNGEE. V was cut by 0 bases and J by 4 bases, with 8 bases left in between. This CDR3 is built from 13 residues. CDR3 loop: CASSVDPSYEQYF. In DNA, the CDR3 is TGTGCCAGCAGCGTAGACCCCAGTTACGAGCAGTACTTC.

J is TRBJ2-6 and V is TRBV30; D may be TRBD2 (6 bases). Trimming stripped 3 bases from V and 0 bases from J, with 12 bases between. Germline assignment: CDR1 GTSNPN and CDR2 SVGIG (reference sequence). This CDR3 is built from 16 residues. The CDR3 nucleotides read TGTGCCTGGAGGGCGGGACTCCTCTCTGGGGCCAACGTCCTGACTTTC. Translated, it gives CAWRAGLLSGANVLTF.

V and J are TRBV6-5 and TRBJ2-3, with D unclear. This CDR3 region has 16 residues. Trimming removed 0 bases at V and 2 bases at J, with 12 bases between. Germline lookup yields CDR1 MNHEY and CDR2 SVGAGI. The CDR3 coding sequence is TGTGCCAGCAGTTACTCAGTAGGAGAATACACAGATACGCAGTATTTT. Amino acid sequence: CASSYSVGEYTDTQYF.

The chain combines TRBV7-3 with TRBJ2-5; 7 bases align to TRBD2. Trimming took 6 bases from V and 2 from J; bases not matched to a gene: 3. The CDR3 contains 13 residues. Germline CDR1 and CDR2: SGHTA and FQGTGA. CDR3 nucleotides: TGTGCCAGCAGTCGGACTAGACAAGAGACCCAGTACTTC. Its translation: CASSRTRQETQYF.

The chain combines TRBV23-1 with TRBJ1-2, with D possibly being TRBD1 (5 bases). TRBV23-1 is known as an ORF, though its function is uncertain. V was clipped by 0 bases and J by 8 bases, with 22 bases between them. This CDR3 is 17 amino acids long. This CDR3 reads CASSQSNQGGPGGGYTF. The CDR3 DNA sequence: TGCGCCAGCAGTCAATCTAACCAGGGAGGACCCGGAGGGGGCTACACCTTC.

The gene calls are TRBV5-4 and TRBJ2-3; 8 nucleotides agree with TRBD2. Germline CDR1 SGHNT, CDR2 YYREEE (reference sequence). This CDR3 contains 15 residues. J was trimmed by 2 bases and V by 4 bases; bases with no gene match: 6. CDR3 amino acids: CASSLGGEYTDTQYF. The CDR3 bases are TGTGCCAGCAGCCTCGGGGGGGAGTACACAGATACGCAGTATTTT.

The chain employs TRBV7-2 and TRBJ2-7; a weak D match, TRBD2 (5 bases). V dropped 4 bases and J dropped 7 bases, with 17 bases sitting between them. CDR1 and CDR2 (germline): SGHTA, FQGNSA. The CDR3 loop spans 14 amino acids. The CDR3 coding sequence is TGTGCCAGCAGCTCACTAGGACCTTCGGGAGAGCAGTACTTC. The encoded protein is CASSSLGPSGEQYF.

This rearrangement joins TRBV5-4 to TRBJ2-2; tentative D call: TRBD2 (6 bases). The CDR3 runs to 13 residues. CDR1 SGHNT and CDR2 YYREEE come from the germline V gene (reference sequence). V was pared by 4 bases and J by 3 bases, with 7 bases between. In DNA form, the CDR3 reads TGTGCCAGCAGCCGGGAGTACACCGGGGAGCTGTTTTTT. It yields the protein CASSREYTGELFF.

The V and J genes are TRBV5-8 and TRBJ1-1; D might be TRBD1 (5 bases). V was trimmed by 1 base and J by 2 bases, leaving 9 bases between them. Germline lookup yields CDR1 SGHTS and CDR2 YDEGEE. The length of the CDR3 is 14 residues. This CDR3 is CASSLFQGNTEAFF. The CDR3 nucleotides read TGTGCCAGCAGCTTGTTCCAGGGTAACACTGAAGCTTTCTTT.

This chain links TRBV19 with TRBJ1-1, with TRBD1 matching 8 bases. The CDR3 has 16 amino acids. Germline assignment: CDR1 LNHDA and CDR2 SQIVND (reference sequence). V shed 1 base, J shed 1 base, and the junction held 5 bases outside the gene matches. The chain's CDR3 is CASSIVGTGRNTEAFF. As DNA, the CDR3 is TGTGCCAGTAGTATAGTAGGGACAGGTAGGAACACTGAAGCTTTCTTT.

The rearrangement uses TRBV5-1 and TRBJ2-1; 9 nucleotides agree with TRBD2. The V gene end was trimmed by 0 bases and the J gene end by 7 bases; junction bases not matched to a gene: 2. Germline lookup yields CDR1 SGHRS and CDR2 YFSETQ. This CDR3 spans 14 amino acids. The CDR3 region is CASSLEREVNEQFF. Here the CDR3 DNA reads TGCGCCAGCAGCTTGGAGCGGGAGGTAAATGAGCAGTTCTTC.

The CDR3 reads CASSLIPGTSLSDTQYF. Here the CDR3 DNA reads TGCGCCAGCAGCCTTATACCCGGGACTAGCCTTTCGGATACGCAGTATTTT. This chain joins TRBV4-1 and TRBJ2-3; TRBD2 agrees at 9 bases. CDR3 size: 17 residues. Trimming took 4 bases from V and 6 from J; bases not matched to a gene: 14. In germline, CDR1 is MGHRA, CDR2 YSYEKL.

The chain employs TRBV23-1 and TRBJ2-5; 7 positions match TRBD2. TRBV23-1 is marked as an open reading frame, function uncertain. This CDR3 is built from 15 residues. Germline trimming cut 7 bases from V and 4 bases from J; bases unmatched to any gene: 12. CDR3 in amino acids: CASTPRGETRETQYF. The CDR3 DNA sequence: TGCGCCAGCACTCCCCGGGGGGAGACAAGAGAGACCCAGTACTTC.

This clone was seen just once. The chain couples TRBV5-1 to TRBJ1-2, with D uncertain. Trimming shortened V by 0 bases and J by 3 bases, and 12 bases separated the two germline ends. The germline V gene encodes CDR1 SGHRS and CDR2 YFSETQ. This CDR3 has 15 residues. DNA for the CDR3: TGCGCCAGCAGCTTGGCAGTCAGGTTCGACTATGGCTACACCTTC. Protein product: CASSLAVRFDYGYTF.